The sequence of this TCR beta chain was determined in a study of Ad26.COV2.S vaccination and SARS-CoV-2 variants. The overall study: Once or twice, 56 days apart, Ad26.COV2.S was delivered intramuscularly.

The treatment is: roughly 20 received Ad26.COV2.S at low or high dose, single or two shots; 5 received placebo; per-sample allocation not given. Samples were taken on day 63 after the first vaccine or placebo injection. Sequencing used immunoSEQ multiplex PCR; TCRdb keeps in-frame clones, though not all of them. The sample shows about 350,000 clones, about 87% of them seen only once. The receptor was derived from a person aged 18-65 years who received the Ad26.COV2.S COVID-19 vaccine or a placebo. Here the sequenced sample was peripheral blood, taken in a trial of Ad26.COV2.S vaccine versus placebo.

CDR3 coding DNA: TGTGCCAGCAGCCGTACAGGGGTCACCGGGGAGCTGTTTTTT. Its protein is CASSRTGVTGELFF. The chain uses TRBV6-4 and TRBJ2-2; 7 nucleotides align to TRBD1. The CDR3 is 14 amino acids. Trimming cost V 6 bases and J 4 bases; bases outside gene matches: 5. The germline CDR1 and CDR2 sequences are MRHNA and SNTAGT.